This T cell receptor (beta chain) stems from a study of T cell responses to AZD1222 COVID-19 vaccine. The repertoire was sequenced with immunoSEQ multiplex PCR; TCRdb's copy has only in-frame clones and lacks some. The table lists more than 110,000 clones, over 85% of them singletons, with roughly 5% in the top ten. This TCR came from an adult in good health. Specimen: peripheral blood, collected on day 0 of AZD1222 vaccination.

The CDR3 loop reads CARTLTVSSYEQYF. CDR3 coding DNA: TGTGCCAGAACCCTGACAGTTAGCTCCTACGAGCAGTACTTC. The chain joins TRBV7-5 to TRBJ2-7; the table's D call of TRBD1 was not tested on the DNA. TRBV7-5 is a known pseudogene. The CDR3 covers 14 residues.